This TCR beta chain was recorded in a study of T cell responses to AZD1222 COVID-19 vaccine. For the study at large: Second-dose intervals near 4 or 12 weeks were combined.

V was shortened by 1 base and J by 2 bases, with 5 bases between the two germline ends. Germline CDR1 reads LGHDT; CDR2 reads YNNKEL (reference sequence). The CDR3 runs 13 residues. On this clone itself: Its antigen is unknown. The identical CDR3 is also encoded by other nucleotide sequences in the sample.

Sequencing was performed with immunoSEQ multiplex PCR; in TCRdb, only in-frame clones are kept and a portion is missing. This sample has 130,000 to 150,000 clones, with 85% to 90% found just once. Overall study results and limits: Seropositive status at baseline applied to only 5 to 7 AZD1222 recipients. Spike-specific TCRs gained breadth and depth after people received two AZD1222 doses.

The sequence was collected from an adult in good health. V and J are TRBV3-1 (or the pseudogene TRBV3-2) and TRBJ1-1; D remains ambiguous. Specimen: peripheral blood, collected on day 0 of AZD1222 vaccination. The CDR3 region is CASSQAGNTEAFF. As DNA, the CDR3 is TGTGCCAGCAGCCAAGCGGGCAACACTGAAGCTTTCTTT.